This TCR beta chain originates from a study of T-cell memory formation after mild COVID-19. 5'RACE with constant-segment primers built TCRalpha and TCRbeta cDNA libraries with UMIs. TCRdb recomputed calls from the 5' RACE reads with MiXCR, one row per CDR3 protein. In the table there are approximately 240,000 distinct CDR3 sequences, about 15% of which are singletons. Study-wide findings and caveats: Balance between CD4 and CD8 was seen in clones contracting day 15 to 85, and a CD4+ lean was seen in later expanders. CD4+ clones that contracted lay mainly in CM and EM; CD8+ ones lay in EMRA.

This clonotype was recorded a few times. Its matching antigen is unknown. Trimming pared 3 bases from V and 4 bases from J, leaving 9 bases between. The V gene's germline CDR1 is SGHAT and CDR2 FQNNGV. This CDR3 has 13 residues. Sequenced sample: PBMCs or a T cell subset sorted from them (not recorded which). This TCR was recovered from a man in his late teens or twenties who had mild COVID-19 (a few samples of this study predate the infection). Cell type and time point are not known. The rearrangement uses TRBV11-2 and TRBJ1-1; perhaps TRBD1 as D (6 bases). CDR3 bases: TGTGCCAGCAGCTTGGGGGGGCCCACTGAAGCTTTCTTT. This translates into CASSLGGPTEAFF.